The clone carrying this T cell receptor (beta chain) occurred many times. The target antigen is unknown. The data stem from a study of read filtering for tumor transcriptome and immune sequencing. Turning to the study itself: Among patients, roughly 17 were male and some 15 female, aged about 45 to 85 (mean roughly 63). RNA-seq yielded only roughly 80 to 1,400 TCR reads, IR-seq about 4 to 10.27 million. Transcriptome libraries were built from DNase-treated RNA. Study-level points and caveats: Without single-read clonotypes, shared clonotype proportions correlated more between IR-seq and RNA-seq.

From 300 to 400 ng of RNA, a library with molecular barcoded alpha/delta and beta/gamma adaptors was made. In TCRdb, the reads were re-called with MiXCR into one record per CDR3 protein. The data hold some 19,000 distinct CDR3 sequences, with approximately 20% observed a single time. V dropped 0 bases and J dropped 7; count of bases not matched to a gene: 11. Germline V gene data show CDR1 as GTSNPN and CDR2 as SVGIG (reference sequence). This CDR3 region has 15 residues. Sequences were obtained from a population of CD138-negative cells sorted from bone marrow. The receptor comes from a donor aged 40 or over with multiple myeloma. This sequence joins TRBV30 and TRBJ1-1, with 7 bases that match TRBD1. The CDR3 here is CAWSVIRTGDLEAFF. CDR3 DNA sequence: TGTGCCTGGAGTGTGATCCGAACAGGGGACCTTGAAGCTTTCTTT.